This is a list of T cell receptor beta chains from one sample in a study of graft-versus-host responses after intestinal transplantation. TCRdb keeps only in-frame clones here, not all; method: immunoSEQ multiplex PCR. The sample carries 50,000 to 60,000 clones, around 90% recorded once. Antigens of these TCRs are unknown. The material sequenced was unstimulated CD4+ T cells sorted from spleen or lymph node cells, taken before transplant. The origin of the receptors is a human donor who was the organ donor for an intestinal transplant. CDR3s include the opening cysteine and the closing phenylalanine or tryptophan. A D gene is named only where the DNA matches it firmly. A row's size may be missing; if present it is once, few, many or a size class.

cdr3_nt: TGTGCCAGTAGTCTCCCCGGGACAGGGGCTGGGGCCAACGTCCTGACTTTC
cdr3_aa: CASSLPGTGAGANVLTF
v_call: TRBV19
d_call: TRBD1
j_call: TRBJ2-6
clone_size: -
cdr3_length: 17

cdr3_nt: TGTGCCAGCAGCCAAGACAGGGACACTGAAGCTTTCTTT
cdr3_aa: CASSQDRDTEAFF
v_call: TRBV4-2
d_call: -
j_call: TRBJ1-1
clone_size: -
cdr3_length: 13

cdr3_nt: TGTGCCAGCAGTTTACGTCGGGCCTACGAGCAGTACTTC
cdr3_aa: CASSLRRAYEQYF
v_call: TRBV27
d_call: -
j_call: TRBJ2-7
clone_size: -
cdr3_length: 13

cdr3_nt: TGTGCCAGTACCCGGGGGGGTGTAGGGACTGAAGCTTTCTTT
cdr3_aa: CASTRGGVGTEAFF
v_call: TRBV19
d_call: -
j_call: TRBJ1-1
clone_size: -
cdr3_length: 14

cdr3_nt: TGTGCCAGCAGCTACCTCACAGGGTCTAAAAACATTCAGTACTTC
cdr3_aa: CASSYLTGSKNIQYF
v_call: TRBV5-6
d_call: -
j_call: TRBJ2-4
clone_size: -
cdr3_length: 15

cdr3_nt: TGTGCCAGCAGTTTATTCGACAGAATGAACACTGAAGCTTTCTTT
cdr3_aa: CASSLFDRMNTEAFF
v_call: TRBV28
d_call: -
j_call: TRBJ1-1
clone_size: once
cdr3_length: 15

cdr3_nt: TGTGCCAGCAGTTACACCCGGGGCTCGGAGCAGTACTTC
cdr3_aa: CASSYTRGSEQYF
v_call: TRBV6-5
d_call: -
j_call: TRBJ2-7
clone_size: -
cdr3_length: 13

cdr3_nt: TGCGCCAGCAGCCAAGAGGTTTTCTACGAGCAGTACTTC
cdr3_aa: CASSQEVFYEQYF
v_call: TRBV4-3
d_call: -
j_call: TRBJ2-7
clone_size: -
cdr3_length: 13

cdr3_nt: TGTGCCAGCAGCCCGGGGGGCACCAAGAATGAAAAACTGTTTTTT
cdr3_aa: CASSPGGTKNEKLFF
v_call: TRBV5-4
d_call: -
j_call: TRBJ1-4
clone_size: -
cdr3_length: 15

cdr3_nt: TGTGCCAGCAGCCAAGGGTCCGAGACTAGCTCCTACAATGAGCAGTTCTTC
cdr3_aa: CASSQGSETSSYNEQFF
v_call: TRBV4-2
d_call: -
j_call: TRBJ2-1
clone_size: -
cdr3_length: 17

cdr3_nt: TGTGCCTCGAAAGGGGAAGCGGGAGCGGAGACCCAGTACTTC
cdr3_aa: CASKGEAGAETQYF
v_call: TRBV19
d_call: TRBD2
j_call: TRBJ2-5
clone_size: -
cdr3_length: 14

cdr3_nt: TGTGCCAGCAGCAAACGAGGTTGGGAGAACACTGAAGCTTTCTTT
cdr3_aa: CASSKRGWENTEAFF
v_call: TRBV21-1
d_call: -
j_call: TRBJ1-1
clone_size: -
cdr3_length: 15

cdr3_nt: TGTGCCAGCAGCTTTGGAGGGAACAGGGTTCGGTCCGGGGAGCTGTTTTTT
cdr3_aa: CASSFGGNRVRSGELFF
v_call: TRBV5-4
d_call: -
j_call: TRBJ2-2
clone_size: -
cdr3_length: 17

cdr3_nt: TGTGCCAGCTCTTACGGGACGGCTTACGAGCAGTACTTC
cdr3_aa: CASSYGTAYEQYF
v_call: TRBV18
d_call: -
j_call: TRBJ2-7
clone_size: -
cdr3_length: 13

cdr3_nt: TGTGCCAGCAGCTTAGTTCGGGGTAGAAACACTGAAGCTTTCTTT
cdr3_aa: CASSLVRGRNTEAFF
v_call: TRBV11-1
d_call: -
j_call: TRBJ1-1
clone_size: -
cdr3_length: 15

cdr3_nt: TGTGCCAGCAGTCGCCTTAAAAAGGATTCGGAAAGTGGCGAGCAGTACTTC
cdr3_aa: CASSRLKKDSESGEQYF
v_call: TRBV27
d_call: -
j_call: TRBJ2-7
clone_size: once
cdr3_length: 17

cdr3_nt: TGCGCCAGCAGCTTGGAGCCCGACTCGGGCTACGAGCAGTACTTC
cdr3_aa: CASSLEPDSGYEQYF
v_call: TRBV5-1
d_call: -
j_call: TRBJ2-7
clone_size: -
cdr3_length: 15